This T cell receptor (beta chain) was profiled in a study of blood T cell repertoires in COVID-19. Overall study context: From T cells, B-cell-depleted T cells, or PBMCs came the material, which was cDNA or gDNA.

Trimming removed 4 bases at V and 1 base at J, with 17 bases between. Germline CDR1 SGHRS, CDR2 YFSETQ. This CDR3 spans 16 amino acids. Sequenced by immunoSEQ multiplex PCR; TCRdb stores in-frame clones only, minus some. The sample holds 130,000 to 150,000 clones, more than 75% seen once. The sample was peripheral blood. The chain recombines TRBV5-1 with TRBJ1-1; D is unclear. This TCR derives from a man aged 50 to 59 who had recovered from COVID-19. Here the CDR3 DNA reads TGCGCCAGCAGCCTATCCGGGTCGCAATCGAACACTGAAGCTTTCTTT. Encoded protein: CASSLSGSQSNTEAFF.